Included here is one T cell receptor (beta chain) sequence, with context. The data were taken from a study of blood T cell repertoires in COVID-19. Looking at the study overall: The study drew acute and convalescent COVID-19 samples from the United States, Italy and Spain.

CDR3 length: 16 amino acids. Per the germline V gene, CDR1 is SGHTS and CDR2 is YDEGEE. V was shortened by 0 bases and J by 9 bases, with 16 bases between the two germline ends. In the source study's methods: How many nucleated cells were present was estimated from reference gene primer amplification. Method: immunoSEQ multiplex PCR; TCRdb's copy keeps in-frame clones and lacks some. The V and J calls and the clone size are those of that table, but D and trimming were determined from the DNA. The repertoire holds some 150,000 clones, with about 85% as singletons. The gene calls are TRBV5-8 and TRBJ1-6, with D unresolved. Sequencing was performed on peripheral blood. This clonotype was sampled from a man aged 35-49 years with acute or convalescent COVID-19. The CDR3 DNA is TGTGCCAGCAGCTTGGCGTCAGGTCTTTTAGGTTCACCCCTCCACTTT. It translates to CASSLASGLLGSPLHF. Full variable domain (outside the CDR3, taken from reference TRBV5-8 and TRBJ1-6): EAGVTQSPTHLIKTRGQQATLRCSPISGHTSVYWYQQALGLGLQFLLWYDEGEERNRGNFPPRFSGRQFPNYSSELNVNALELEDSALYLCASSLASGLLGSPLHFGNGTRLTVT.